Sequencing of this T cell receptor (beta chain) was carried out in a study of T cell responses to AZD1222 COVID-19 vaccine. TCRdb's table, derived via immunoSEQ multiplex PCR, lists solely in-frame clones and lacks some. This repertoire shows around 97,000 clones, 90% to 95% found once; its top ten account for 45% to 50%. V was shortened by 5 bases and J by 14 bases, with 16 bases between the two germline ends. CDR1 is SGHTA, CDR2 FQGTGA, per germline. This CDR3 contains 12 residues. Study results and limitations: The study sampled repertoires only after the peak T cell response.

As to this clone: Antigen specificity is unknown.

This TCR came from an adult in good health. The chain uses TRBV7-3 and TRBJ2-1, with D possibly being TRBD1 (7 bases). Source: peripheral blood, taken on day 0 of AZD1222 vaccination. The CDR3 nucleotides are TGTGCCAGCAGCCTGGGGGCGGGACAGAAGTTCTTC. This encodes CASSLGAGQKFF.